This T cell receptor beta chain was profiled in a study of CD8 T cells in ankylosing spondylitis. In germline, CDR1 is MNHEY, CDR2 SMNVEV (reference sequence). V was cut by 5 bases and J by 0 bases, with 10 bases left in between. The CDR3 is 14 amino acids. Study conclusions and caveats: Some motif variants had been reported before (in reactive arthritis synovial fluid and blood). Peripheral blood samples showed relatively rare disease-linked clones, and these clones were CD8+.

This clonotype was picked up many times. What it binds is unknown. TCRdb processed the 5' RACE reads anew with MiXCR; each CDR3 protein has one entry. Among fewer than 150,000 distinct CDR3 sequences, just under 7.5% were seen once, and the ten largest hold 9.5% to 15%. Source material: blood, either unsorted or a sorted T cell fraction (not recorded which). The sequence derives from a female donor with ankylosing spondylitis or in good health (not recorded which). The V gene is TRBV27, the J gene TRBJ1-1; D is unclear. DNA for the CDR3: TGTGCCAGCAGTCTTTCTCAGATGAACACTGAAGCTTTCTTT. Its translation: CASSLSQMNTEAFF.